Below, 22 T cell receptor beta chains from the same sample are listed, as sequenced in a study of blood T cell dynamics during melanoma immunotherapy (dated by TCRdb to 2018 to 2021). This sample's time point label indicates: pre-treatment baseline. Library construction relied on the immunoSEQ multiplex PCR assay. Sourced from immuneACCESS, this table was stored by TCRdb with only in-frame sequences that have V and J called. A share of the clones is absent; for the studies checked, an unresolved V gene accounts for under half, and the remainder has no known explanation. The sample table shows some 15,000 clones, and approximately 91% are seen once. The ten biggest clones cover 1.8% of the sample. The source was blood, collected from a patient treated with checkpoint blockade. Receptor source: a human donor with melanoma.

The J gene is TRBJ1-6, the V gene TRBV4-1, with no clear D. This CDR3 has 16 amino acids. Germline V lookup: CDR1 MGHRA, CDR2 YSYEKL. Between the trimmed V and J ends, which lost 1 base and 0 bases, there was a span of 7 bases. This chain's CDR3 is CASSQVTSSYNSPLHF. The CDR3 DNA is TGCGCCAGCAGCCAAGTCACCAGCTCCTATAATTCACCCCTCCACTTT.

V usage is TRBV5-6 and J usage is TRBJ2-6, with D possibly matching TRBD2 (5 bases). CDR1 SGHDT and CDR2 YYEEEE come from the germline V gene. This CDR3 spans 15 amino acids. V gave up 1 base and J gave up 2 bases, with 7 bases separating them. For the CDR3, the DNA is TGTGCCAGCAGCTTGCGGGGTACTGGGGCCAACGTCCTGACTTTC. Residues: CASSLRGTGANVLTF.

The CDR3 DNA is TGCGCCAGCAGCACAGGGGCAACTAATGAAAAACTGTTTTTT. It yields the protein CASSTGATNEKLFF. The V gene is TRBV10-1, the J gene TRBJ1-4; TRBD1 matches 7 bases. CDR1 and CDR2 from the germline V gene are WNHNN and SYGVQD (reference sequence). Unmatched junction bases numbered 1, after V lost 6 bases and J lost 0 bases. CDR3 size: 14 residues.

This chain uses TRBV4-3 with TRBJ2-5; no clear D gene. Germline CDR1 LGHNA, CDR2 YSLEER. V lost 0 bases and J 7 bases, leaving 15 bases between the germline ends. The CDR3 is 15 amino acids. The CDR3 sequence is CASSQDRTSGGTQYF. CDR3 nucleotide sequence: TGCGCCAGCAGCCAAGACCGGACCTCGGGTGGGACCCAGTACTTC.

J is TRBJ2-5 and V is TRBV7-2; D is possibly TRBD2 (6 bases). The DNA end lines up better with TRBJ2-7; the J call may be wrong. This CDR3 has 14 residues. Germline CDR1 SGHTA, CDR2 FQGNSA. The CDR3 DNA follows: TGTGCCAGCAGCTCGGGCGGAGGGTGGGGCGAGCAGTACTTC. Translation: CASSSGGGWGEQYF.

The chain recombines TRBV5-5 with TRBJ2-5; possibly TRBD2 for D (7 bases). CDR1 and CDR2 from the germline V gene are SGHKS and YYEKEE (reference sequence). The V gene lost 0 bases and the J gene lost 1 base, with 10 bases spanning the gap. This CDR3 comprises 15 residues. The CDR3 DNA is TGTGCCAGCAGCTTGGGACGGGGGGCCCAAGAGACCCAGTACTTC. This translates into CASSLGRGAQETQYF.

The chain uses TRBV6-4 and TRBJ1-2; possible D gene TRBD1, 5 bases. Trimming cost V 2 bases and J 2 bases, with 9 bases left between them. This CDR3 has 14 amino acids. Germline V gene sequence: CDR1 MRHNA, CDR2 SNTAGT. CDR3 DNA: TGTGCCAGCAGTGACAGTCAGGGAAACTATGGCTACACCTTC. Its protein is CASSDSQGNYGYTF.

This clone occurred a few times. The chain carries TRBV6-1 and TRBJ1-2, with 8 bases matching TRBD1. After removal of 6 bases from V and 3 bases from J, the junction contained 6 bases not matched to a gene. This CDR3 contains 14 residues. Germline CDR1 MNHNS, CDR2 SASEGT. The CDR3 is CASSLPQGDYGYTF. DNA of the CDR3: TGTGCCAGCAGCCTTCCACAGGGGGACTATGGCTACACCTTC.

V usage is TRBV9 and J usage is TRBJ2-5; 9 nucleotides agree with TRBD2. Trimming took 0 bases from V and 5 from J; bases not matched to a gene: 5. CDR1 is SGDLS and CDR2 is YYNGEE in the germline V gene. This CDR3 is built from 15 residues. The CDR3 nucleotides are TGTGCCAGCAGCGTAGAGGGACTAGCTGCGGAGACCCAGTACTTC. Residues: CASSVEGLAAETQYF.

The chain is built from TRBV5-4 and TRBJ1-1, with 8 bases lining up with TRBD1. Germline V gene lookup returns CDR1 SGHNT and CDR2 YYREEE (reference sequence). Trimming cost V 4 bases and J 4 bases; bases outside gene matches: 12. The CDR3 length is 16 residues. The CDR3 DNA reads TGTGCCAGCAGCATTTGGACAGGGCGACTAGGCACTGAAGCTTTCTTT. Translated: CASSIWTGRLGTEAFF. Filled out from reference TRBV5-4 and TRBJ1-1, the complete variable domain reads ETGVTQSPTHLIKTRGQQVTLRCSSQSGHNTVSWYQQALGQGPQFIFQYYREEENGRGNFPPRFSGLQFPNYSSELNVNALELDDSALYLCASSIWTGRLGTEAFFGQGTRLTVV.

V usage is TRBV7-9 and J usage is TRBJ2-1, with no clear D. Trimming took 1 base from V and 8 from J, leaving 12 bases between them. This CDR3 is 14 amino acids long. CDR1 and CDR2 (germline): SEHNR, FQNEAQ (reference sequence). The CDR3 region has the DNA TGTGCCAGCAGCTTAGTAAACGGAGTCGATGAGCAGTTCTTC. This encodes CASSLVNGVDEQFF.

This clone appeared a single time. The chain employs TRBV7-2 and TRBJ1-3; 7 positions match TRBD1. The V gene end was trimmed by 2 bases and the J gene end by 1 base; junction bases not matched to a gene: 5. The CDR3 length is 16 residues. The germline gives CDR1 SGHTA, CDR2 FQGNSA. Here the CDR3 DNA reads TGTGCCAGCAGCTTACACAGACAGGGTTCTGGAAACACCATATATTTT. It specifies CASSLHRQGSGNTIYF.

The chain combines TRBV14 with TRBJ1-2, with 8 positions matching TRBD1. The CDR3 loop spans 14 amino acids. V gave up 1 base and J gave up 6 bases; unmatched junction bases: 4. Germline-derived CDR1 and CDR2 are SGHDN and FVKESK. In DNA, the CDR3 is TGTGCCAGCAGCCAAGCAGGGGGCAGTCATGGCTACACCTTC. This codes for CASSQAGGSHGYTF.

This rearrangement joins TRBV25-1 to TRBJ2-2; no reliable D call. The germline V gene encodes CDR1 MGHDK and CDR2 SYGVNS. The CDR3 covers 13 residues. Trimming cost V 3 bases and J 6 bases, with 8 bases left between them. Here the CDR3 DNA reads TGTGCCAGCAGTGATTCTTGGGCCGGGGAGCTGTTTTTT. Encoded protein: CASSDSWAGELFF.

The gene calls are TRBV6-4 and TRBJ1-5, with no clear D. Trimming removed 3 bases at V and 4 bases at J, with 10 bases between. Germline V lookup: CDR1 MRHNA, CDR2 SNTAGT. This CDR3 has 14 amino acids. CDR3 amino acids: CASSEDAENQPQHF. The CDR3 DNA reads TGTGCCAGCAGTGAAGACGCAGAAAATCAGCCCCAGCATTTT.

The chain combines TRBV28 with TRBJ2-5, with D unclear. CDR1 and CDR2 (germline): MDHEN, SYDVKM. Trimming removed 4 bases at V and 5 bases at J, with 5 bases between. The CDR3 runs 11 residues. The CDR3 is CASSSWETQYF. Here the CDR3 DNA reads TGTGCCAGCAGTTCTTGGGAGACCCAGTACTTC.

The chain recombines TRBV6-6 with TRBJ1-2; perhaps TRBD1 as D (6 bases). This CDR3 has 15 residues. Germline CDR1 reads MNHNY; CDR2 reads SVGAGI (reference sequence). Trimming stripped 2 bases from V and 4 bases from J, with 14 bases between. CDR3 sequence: CASSYPGAAIYGYTF. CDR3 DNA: TGTGCCAGCAGTTACCCAGGGGCAGCCATCTATGGCTACACCTTC.

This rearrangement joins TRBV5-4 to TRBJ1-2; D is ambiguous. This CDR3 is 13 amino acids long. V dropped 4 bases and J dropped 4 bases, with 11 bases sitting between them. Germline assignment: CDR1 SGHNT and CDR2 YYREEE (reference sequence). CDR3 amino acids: CASSGMNSYGYTF. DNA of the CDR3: TGTGCCAGCAGCGGTATGAATTCCTATGGCTACACCTTC.

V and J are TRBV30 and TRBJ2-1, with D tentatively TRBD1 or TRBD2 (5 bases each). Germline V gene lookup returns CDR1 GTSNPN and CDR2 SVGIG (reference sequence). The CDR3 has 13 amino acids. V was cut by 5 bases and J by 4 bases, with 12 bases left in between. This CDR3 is CAWGTGGYNEQFF. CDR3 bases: TGTGCCTGGGGAACTGGGGGATACAATGAGCAGTTCTTC.

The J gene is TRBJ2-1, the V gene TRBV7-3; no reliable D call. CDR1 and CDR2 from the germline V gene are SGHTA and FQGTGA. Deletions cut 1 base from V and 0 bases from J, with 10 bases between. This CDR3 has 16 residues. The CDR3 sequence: CASSLIGDTSYNEQFF. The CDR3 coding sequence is TGTGCCAGCAGCTTAATAGGAGACACCTCCTACAATGAGCAGTTCTTC.

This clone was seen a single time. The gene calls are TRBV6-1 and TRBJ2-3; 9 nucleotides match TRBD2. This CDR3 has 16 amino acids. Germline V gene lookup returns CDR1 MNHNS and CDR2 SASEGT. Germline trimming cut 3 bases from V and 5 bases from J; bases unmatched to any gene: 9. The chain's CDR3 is CASSDYGGRAGDTQYF. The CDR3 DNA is TGTGCCAGCAGTGACTACGGCGGGAGGGCCGGAGATACGCAGTATTTT.

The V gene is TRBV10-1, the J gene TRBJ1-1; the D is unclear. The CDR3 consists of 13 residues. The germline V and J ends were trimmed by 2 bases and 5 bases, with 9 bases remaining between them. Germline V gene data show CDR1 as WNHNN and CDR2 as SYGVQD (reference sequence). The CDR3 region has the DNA TGCGCCAGCAGTGAGAATATCGGGACTGAAGCTTTCTTT. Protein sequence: CASSENIGTEAFF.